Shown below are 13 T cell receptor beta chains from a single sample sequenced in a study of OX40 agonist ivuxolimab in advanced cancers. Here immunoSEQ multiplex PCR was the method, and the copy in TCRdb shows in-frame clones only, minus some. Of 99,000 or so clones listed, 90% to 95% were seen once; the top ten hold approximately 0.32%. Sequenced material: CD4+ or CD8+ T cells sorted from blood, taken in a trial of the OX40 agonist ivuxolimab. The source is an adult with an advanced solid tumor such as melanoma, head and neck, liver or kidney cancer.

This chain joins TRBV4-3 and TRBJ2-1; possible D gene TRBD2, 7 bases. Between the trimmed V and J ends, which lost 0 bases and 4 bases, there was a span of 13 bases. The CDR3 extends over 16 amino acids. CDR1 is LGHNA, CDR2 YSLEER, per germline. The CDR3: CASSQEYGGHYNEQFF. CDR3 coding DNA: TGCGCCAGCAGCCAAGAATACGGGGGGCATTACAATGAGCAGTTCTTC.

The CDR3 sequence is CASTGQSSYEQYF. The CDR3 DNA reads TGTGCCAGCACGGGGCAAAGCTCCTACGAGCAGTACTTC. The gene calls are TRBV28 and TRBJ2-7; either TRBD1 or TRBD2 may supply D (5 bases each). The CDR3 is made up of 13 amino acids. From germline, CDR1 is MDHEN and CDR2 SYDVKM. Trimming left V 7 bases short and J 0 bases short, with 10 bases between.

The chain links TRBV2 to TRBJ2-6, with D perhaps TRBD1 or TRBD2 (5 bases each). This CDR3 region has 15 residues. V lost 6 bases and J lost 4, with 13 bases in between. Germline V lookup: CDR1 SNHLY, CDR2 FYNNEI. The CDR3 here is CASRLGPTGANVLTF. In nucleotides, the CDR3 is TGTGCCAGCAGATTGGGACCCACCGGGGCCAACGTCCTGACTTTC.

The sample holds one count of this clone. CDR3 loop: CASSLLTSGFGELFF. The CDR3 bases are TGTGCCAGCAGCTTATTGACTAGCGGGTTTGGGGAGCTGTTTTTT. The chain joins TRBV7-2 to TRBJ2-2; 10 bases match TRBD2. The CDR3 totals 15 residues. Germline CDR1 is SGHTA and CDR2 is FQGNSA. V trimming: 2 bases; J trimming: 8 bases; junction bases outside the gene matches: 5.

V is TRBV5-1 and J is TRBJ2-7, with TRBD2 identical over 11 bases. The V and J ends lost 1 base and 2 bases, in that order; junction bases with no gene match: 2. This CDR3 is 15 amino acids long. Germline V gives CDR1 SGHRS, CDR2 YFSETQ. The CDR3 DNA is TGCGCCAGCAGCTTGACTAGCGGGGGAACCTACGAGCAGTACTTC. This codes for CASSLTSGGTYEQYF.

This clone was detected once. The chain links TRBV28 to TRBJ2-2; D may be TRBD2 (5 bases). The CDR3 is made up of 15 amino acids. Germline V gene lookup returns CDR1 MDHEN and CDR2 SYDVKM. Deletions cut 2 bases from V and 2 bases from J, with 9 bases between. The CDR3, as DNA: TGTGCCAGCAGTTTAAGCGGAACAAACACCGGGGAGCTGTTTTTT. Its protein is CASSLSGTNTGELFF.

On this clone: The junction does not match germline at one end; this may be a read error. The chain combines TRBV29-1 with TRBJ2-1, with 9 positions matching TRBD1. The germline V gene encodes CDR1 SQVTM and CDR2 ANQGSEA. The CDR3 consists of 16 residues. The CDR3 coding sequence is TGCAGCGTCGAAGGGACAGGGATGAATCCTAACAATGAGCAGTTCTTC. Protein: CSVEGTGMNPNNEQFF.

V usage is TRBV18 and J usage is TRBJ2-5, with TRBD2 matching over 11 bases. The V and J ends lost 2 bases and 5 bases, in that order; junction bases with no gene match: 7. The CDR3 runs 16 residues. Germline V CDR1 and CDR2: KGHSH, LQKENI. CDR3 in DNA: TGTGCCAGCTCACCAGAAACTAGCGGGAGCGGGGAGACCCAGTACTTC. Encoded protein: CASSPETSGSGETQYF.

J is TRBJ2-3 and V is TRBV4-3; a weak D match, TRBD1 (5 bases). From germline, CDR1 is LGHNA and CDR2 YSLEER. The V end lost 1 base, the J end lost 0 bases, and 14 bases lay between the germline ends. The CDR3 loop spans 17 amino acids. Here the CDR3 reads CASSQGSGRRSTDTQYF. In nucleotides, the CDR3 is TGCGCCAGCAGCCAAGGATCAGGGCGAAGAAGCACAGATACGCAGTATTTT.

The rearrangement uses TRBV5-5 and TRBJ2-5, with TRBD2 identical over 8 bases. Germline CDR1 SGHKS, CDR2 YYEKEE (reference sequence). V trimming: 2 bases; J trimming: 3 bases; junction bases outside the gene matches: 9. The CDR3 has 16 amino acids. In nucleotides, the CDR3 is TGTGCCAGCAGCTTCCGAAAGCGGGAGTGGGAAGAGACCCAGTACTTC. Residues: CASSFRKREWEETQYF.

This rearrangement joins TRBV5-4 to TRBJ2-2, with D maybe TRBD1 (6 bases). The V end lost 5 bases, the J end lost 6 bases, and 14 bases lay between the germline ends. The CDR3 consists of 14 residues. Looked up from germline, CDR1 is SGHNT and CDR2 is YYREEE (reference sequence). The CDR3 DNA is TGTGCCAGCAGACCGGACAGCCTGGCCGGGGAGCTGTTTTTT. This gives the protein CASRPDSLAGELFF.

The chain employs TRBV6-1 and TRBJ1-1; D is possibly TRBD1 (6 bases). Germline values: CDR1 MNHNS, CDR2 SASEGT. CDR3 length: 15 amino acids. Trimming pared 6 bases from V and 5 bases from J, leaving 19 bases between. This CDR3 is CASSLLQGGGTEAFF. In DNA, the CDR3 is TGTGCCAGCAGCCTACTACAGGGCGGGGGAACTGAAGCTTTCTTT.

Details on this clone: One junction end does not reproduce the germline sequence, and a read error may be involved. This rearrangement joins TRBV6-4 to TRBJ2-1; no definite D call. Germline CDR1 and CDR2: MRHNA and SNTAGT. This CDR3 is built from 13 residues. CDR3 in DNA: TGTGCCGGCAGCCTTAATGCGGTCAATGAGCAGTTCTTC. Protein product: CAGSLNAVNEQFF.